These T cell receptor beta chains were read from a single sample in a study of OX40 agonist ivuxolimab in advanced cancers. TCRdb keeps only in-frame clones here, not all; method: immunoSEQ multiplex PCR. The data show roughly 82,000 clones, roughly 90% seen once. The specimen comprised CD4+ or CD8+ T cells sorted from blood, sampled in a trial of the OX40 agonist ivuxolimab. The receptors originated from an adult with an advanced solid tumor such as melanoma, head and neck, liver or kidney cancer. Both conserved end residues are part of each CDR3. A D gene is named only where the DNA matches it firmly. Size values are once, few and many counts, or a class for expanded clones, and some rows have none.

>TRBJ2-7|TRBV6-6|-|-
CASRPPNSYEQYF
TGTGCCAGCAGGCCCCCAAACTCCTACGAGCAGTACTTC
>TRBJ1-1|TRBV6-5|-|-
CASSYSRGGQGPFF
TGTGCCAGCAGTTACTCGCGGGGGGGGCAAGGGCCTTTCTTT
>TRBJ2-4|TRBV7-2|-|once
CASSEHRGQYF
TGTGCCAGCAGCGAACACCGGGGCCAGTACTTC
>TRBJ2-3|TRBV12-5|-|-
CASGLGLNPSTDTQYF
TGTGCTAGTGGTTTGGGCCTGAATCCTAGCACAGATACGCAGTATTTT
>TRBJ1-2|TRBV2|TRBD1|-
CASNLSPTGGYGYTF
TGTGCCAGCAACCTTTCCCCCACAGGGGGGTATGGCTACACCTTC
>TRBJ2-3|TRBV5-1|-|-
CASSIGASSTDTQYF
TGCGCCAGCAGCATCGGGGCCTCTAGCACAGATACGCAGTATTTT
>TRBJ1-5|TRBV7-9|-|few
CASSREGDGPQHF
TGTGCCAGCAGCCGAGAGGGCGATGGGCCCCAGCATTTT
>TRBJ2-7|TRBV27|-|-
CASSFQQAYEQYF
TGTGCCAGCAGTTTCCAACAGGCGTACGAGCAGTACTTC
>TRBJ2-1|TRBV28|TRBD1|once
CASNSPGTVYNGGPFF
TGTGCCAGCAACTCTCCGGGGACAGTGTACAACGGAGGTCCGTTCTTC
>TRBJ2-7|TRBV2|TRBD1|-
CASSEAGQGNYEQYF
TGTGCCAGCAGTGAAGCGGGACAGGGAAACTACGAGCAGTACTTC
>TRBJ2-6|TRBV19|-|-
CASSIAGSGANVLTF
TGTGCCAGTAGTATCGCAGGGTCTGGGGCCAACGTCCTGACTTTC
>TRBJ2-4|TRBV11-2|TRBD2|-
CASALGGGNIQYF
TGTGCCAGCGCCCTCGGGGGAGGGAACATTCAGTACTTC
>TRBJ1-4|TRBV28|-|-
CASSSDPGSNEKLFF
TGTGCCAGCAGTTCCGACCCCGGCAGTAATGAAAAACTGTTTTTT
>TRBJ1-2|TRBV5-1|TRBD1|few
CASSPGDRVYGYTF
TGCGCCAGCAGCCCGGGGGACAGGGTCTATGGCTACACCTTC
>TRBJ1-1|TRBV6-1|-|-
CAGSEMSSMNTEAFF
TGTGCCGGCAGTGAAATGAGTAGCATGAACACTGAAGCTTTCTTT
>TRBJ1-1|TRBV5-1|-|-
CASSLGDFNTEAFF
TGCGCCAGCAGCTTGGGTGACTTTAACACTGAAGCTTTCTTT
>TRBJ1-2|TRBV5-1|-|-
CASSLEGTNYGYTF
TGCGCCAGCAGCTTGGAAGGGACAAACTATGGCTACACCTTC
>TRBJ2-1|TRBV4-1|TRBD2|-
CASSHPGLAGGPRANEQFF
TGCGCCAGCAGCCACCCCGGACTAGCGGGGGGGCCCAGGGCCAATGAGCAGTTCTTC
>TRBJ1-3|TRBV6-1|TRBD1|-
CASRVTGGSGNTIYF
TGTGCCAGCAGAGTGACAGGGGGCTCTGGAAACACCATATATTTT
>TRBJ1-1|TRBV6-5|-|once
CASSWGGTEAFF
TGTGCCAGCAGCTGGGGGGGGACTGAAGCTTTCTTT
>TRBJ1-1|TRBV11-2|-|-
CASSLVAGLAEAFF
TGTGCCAGCAGCTTAGTTGCGGGTTTGGCTGAAGCTTTCTTT
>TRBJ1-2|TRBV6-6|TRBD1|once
CASSYRAGGSYGYTF
TGTGCCAGCAGTTACAGGGCAGGGGGGAGCTATGGCTACACCTTC